This entry lists 28 T cell receptor beta chains sequenced from one sample in a study of a mutant IDH1 vaccine in newly diagnosed glioma. Time point described: week 5, during vaccination. In every dose of vaccine, 300 ug of mutant IDH1 20-mer peptide was given alongside topical imiquimod. Antigens for these TCRs are unknown. Some clones are missing from TCRdb's copy, which holds only in-frame ones; the method was immunoSEQ multiplex PCR. The table shows nearly 30,000 clones, with roughly 87% occurring only once. The sequencing here drew on peripheral blood mononuclear cells (PBMCs), taken from a glioma patient whose treatment included an IDH1 peptide vaccine. The receptors were gathered from a woman between 40 and 55 years old with glioma. Some clones in this sample may be carry-over from other donors' samples.

The chain combines TRBV5-5 with TRBJ2-3; TRBD2 matches at 7 bases. The CDR3 consists of 17 residues. Trimming cost V 7 bases and J 0 bases; bases outside gene matches: 14. Germline loops: CDR1 SGHKS, CDR2 YYEKEE (reference sequence). The CDR3 region has the DNA TGTGCCAGCGCCGGCCTTCAGGGACTACCTAGCACAGATACGCAGTATTTT. This gives the protein CASAGLQGLPSTDTQYF.

The gene calls are TRBV5-4 and TRBJ1-1; no reliable D call. CDR3 length equals 14 residues. CDR1 and CDR2 (germline): SGHNT, YYREEE (reference sequence). Deletions cut 1 base from V and 4 bases from J, with 11 bases between. This CDR3 reads CASSLFSVATEAFF. For the CDR3, the DNA is TGTGCCAGCAGCTTGTTTTCGGTGGCCACTGAAGCTTTCTTT.

The V gene is TRBV29-1, the J gene TRBJ1-4; the D gene is possibly TRBD1 (5 bases). Trimming removed 4 bases at V and 8 bases at J, with 17 bases between. CDR1 and CDR2 (germline): SQVTM, ANQGSEA. CDR3 length equals 14 residues. In DNA form, the CDR3 reads TGCAGCGTTGGGGGCTCCGGGACGGGGGAAAAACTGTTTTTT. Its translation: CSVGGSGTGEKLFF.

This clone was seen once. The V and J genes are TRBV28 and TRBJ2-3, with TRBD2 matching 8 bases. Germline values: CDR1 MDHEN, CDR2 SYDVKM. With 1 base clipped from V and 2 bases from J, the junction kept 2 bases outside the gene matches. The CDR3 length is 15 residues. CDR3 DNA: TGTGCCAGCAGTTTATCTAGCGGGTACACAGATACGCAGTATTTT. Encoded protein: CASSLSSGYTDTQYF.

For the CDR3, the DNA is TGTGCCAGTGCCGGCGGCCGAATATTCTACGAGCAGTACTTC. Its protein product is CASAGGRIFYEQYF. The chain links TRBV19 to TRBJ2-5; D remains ambiguous. The J call may not be correct, given that the DNA end is closer to TRBJ2-7. CDR3 length: 14 amino acids. Germline CDR1 and CDR2: LNHDA and SQIVND (reference sequence).

J is TRBJ1-2 and V is TRBV6-5; a weak D match, TRBD1 (5 bases). This CDR3 has 16 amino acids. Germline V gene sequence: CDR1 MNHEY, CDR2 SVGAGI. V lost 0 bases, J lost 0 bases, and 11 bases lay in between. CDR3 bases: TGTGCCAGCAGTTACTCGGGGCATAAAGCTAACTATGGCTACACCTTC. It encodes CASSYSGHKANYGYTF.

V gene TRBV6-1 combines with J gene TRBJ1-5; TRBD1 is a possible D gene (5 bases). V gave up 3 bases and J gave up 0 bases, with 18 bases separating them. The CDR3 consists of 18 residues. Germline CDR1 is MNHNS and CDR2 is SASEGT. The DNA of the CDR3 is TGTGCCAGCAGTGAGTGGGACGGCCCCTATTATAGCAATCAGCCCCAGCATTTT. Protein product: CASSEWDGPYYSNQPQHF.

This rearrangement joins TRBV18 to TRBJ2-5; 7 nucleotides align to TRBD2. The V and J ends lost 5 bases and 5 bases, in that order; junction bases with no gene match: 8. CDR3 length: 14 amino acids. The germline CDR1 and CDR2 sequences are KGHSH and LQKENI. CDR3 sequence: CASSSQRGMETQYF. The CDR3 nucleotides read TGTGCCAGCTCAAGCCAGCGGGGTATGGAGACCCAGTACTTC.

The V gene is TRBV27, the J gene TRBJ1-2; D ambiguous. The germline CDR1 and CDR2 sequences are MNHEY and SMNVEV (reference sequence). This CDR3 region has 13 residues. The ends were cut back, 5 bases at V and 3 bases at J, with 10 bases in the middle. The CDR3 reads CASSPRWDYGYTF. CDR3 nucleotides: TGTGCCAGCAGTCCCCGATGGGACTATGGCTACACCTTC.

J is TRBJ2-2 and V is TRBV28, with D possibly matching TRBD1 (5 bases). The CDR3 runs 14 residues. CDR1 and CDR2 from the germline V gene are MDHEN and SYDVKM. Trimming removed 7 bases at V and 4 bases at J, with 13 bases between. The CDR3 is CASKQGLSTGELFF. In DNA, the CDR3 is TGTGCCAGCAAGCAGGGCTTGAGCACCGGGGAGCTGTTTTTT.

This chain connects TRBV19 to TRBJ2-5; D perhaps matches TRBD2 (6 bases). Germline V gene sequence: CDR1 LNHDA, CDR2 SQIVND (reference sequence). The CDR3 loop spans 15 amino acids. Trimming took 3 bases from V and 2 from J, leaving 13 bases between them. Here the CDR3 DNA reads TGTGCCAGTAGTATTAGTCCAGGGAGGCAAGAGACCCAGTACTTC. This encodes CASSISPGRQETQYF. The full variable domain, with the rest looked up from reference TRBV19 and TRBJ2-5, is DGGITQSPKYLFRKEGQNVTLSCEQNLNHDAMYWYRQDPGQGLRLIYYSQIVNDFQKGDIAEGYSVSREKKESFPLTVTSAQKNPTAFYLCASSISPGRQETQYFGPGTRLLVL.

The V and J genes are TRBV9 and TRBJ1-2; D is possibly TRBD1 (6 bases). Trimming took 7 bases from V and 6 from J, leaving 16 bases between them. CDR1 and CDR2 (germline): SGDLS, YYNGEE. The CDR3 is made up of 13 amino acids. DNA of the CDR3: TGTGCCAGCGGGGGGGCAGTAGGGAATGGCTACACCTTC. This codes for CASGGAVGNGYTF.

CDR3 sequence reads: CASSQGESEQYF. The CDR3 DNA reads TGTGCCAGCAGCCAAGGGGAAAGCGAGCAGTACTTC. This chain uses TRBV4-2 with TRBJ2-5; D is uncertain. The J call may be faulty, since TRBJ2-7 better matches the DNA end. The germline gives CDR1 LGHNA, CDR2 YNFKEQ. The CDR3 is 12 residues long.

The CDR3 loop is CASSISLAGRGLDGYTF. In nucleotides, the CDR3 is TGTGCCAGTAGTATATCCCTTGCGGGCAGGGGGCTCGATGGCTACACCTTC. The chain is built from TRBV19 and TRBJ1-2, with 8 bases fitting TRBD1. In germline, CDR1 is LNHDA, CDR2 SQIVND (reference sequence). Germline trimming cut 2 bases from V and 6 bases from J; bases unmatched to any gene: 14. CDR3 size: 17 residues.

V usage is TRBV27 and J usage is TRBJ2-5, with 11 bases fitting TRBD2. The CDR3 contains 20 residues. In germline, CDR1 is MNHEY, CDR2 SMNVEV (reference sequence). V gave up 6 bases and J gave up 3 bases; unmatched junction bases: 21. Written as DNA, the CDR3 is TGTGCCAGCAGCCCTACTAGCGGGAGATGGGTGGTGGGGATCAAAGAGACCCAGTACTTC. Translating gives CASSPTSGRWVVGIKETQYF.

The chain combines TRBV9 with TRBJ2-1; 9 bases are a match to TRBD1. The CDR3 is 17 amino acids. The trim removed 4 bases at V and 2 bases at J, leaving 10 bases unmatched. Germline lookup yields CDR1 SGDLS and CDR2 YYNGEE. CDR3: CASSPHQTGGTYNEQFF. For the CDR3, the DNA is TGTGCCAGCAGCCCACACCAAACAGGGGGCACCTACAATGAGCAGTTCTTC.

The chain couples TRBV4-1 to TRBJ1-3; D is ambiguous. Germline V gene sequence: CDR1 MGHRA, CDR2 YSYEKL. The germline V and J ends were trimmed by 1 base and 0 bases, with 7 bases remaining between them. The CDR3 consists of 15 residues. The CDR3 protein is CASSQGLYSGNTIYF. In nucleotides, the CDR3 is TGCGCCAGCAGCCAAGGACTTTACTCTGGAAACACCATATATTTT.

The chain combines TRBV6-6 with TRBJ1-1; D is unresolved. The CDR3 consists of 16 residues. Germline CDR1 is MNHNY and CDR2 is SVGAGI (reference sequence). The V gene lost 7 bases and the J gene lost 3 bases, with 21 bases spanning the gap. CDR3 sequence reads: CASTSRAQLADTEAFF. The CDR3 nucleotides read TGTGCCAGCACTTCTAGGGCACAGTTGGCGGACACTGAAGCTTTCTTT.

The V gene is TRBV18, the J gene TRBJ2-5, with D unresolved. V lost 1 base and J lost 5, with 5 bases in between. The CDR3 contains 12 residues. Germline CDR1 reads KGHSH; CDR2 reads LQKENI. The CDR3 coding sequence is TGTGCCAGCTCACCACGATATGAGACCCAGTACTTC. Amino acid sequence: CASSPRYETQYF.

This rearrangement joins TRBV29-1 to TRBJ2-3, with D possibly called TRBD1 or TRBD2 (6 bases each). CDR3 length: 14 residues. The germline gives CDR1 SQVTM, CDR2 ANQGSEA. V was trimmed by 1 base and J by 8 bases, leaving 16 bases between them. The CDR3, as DNA: TGCAGCGTTGAAGCGGGGGCCCCTTTTGGTACGCAGTATTTT. Protein sequence: CSVEAGAPFGTQYF.

The V call is TRBV6-5, the J call TRBJ1-6; 8 bases fit TRBD1. This CDR3 is built from 13 residues. Germline trimming cut 6 bases from V and 7 bases from J; bases unmatched to any gene: 2. Germline V gene data show CDR1 as MNHEY and CDR2 as SVGAGI. The CDR3 spells CASRGTGNSPLHF. CDR3 DNA: TGTGCCAGCAGGGGGACAGGCAATTCACCCCTCCACTTT.

The J gene is TRBJ2-2, the V gene TRBV4-3; a possible D gene is TRBD1 (6 bases). Germline lookup yields CDR1 LGHNA and CDR2 YSLEER. The V end was cut by 1 base, the J end by 8 bases, with 11 bases between. The length of the CDR3 is 14 residues. CDR3 protein: CASSQGRTAGELFF. CDR3 nucleotides: TGCGCCAGCAGCCAAGGGAGGACAGCTGGGGAGCTGTTTTTT.

The chain is built from TRBV7-9 and TRBJ2-7, with D maybe TRBD1 (6 bases). This CDR3 contains 13 residues. Trimming left V 5 bases short and J 2 bases short, with 10 bases between. Germline V lookup: CDR1 SEHNR, CDR2 FQNEAQ (reference sequence). DNA for the CDR3: TGTGCCAGCAGCGTCGGGACACCCTACGAGCAGTACTTC. It is translated as CASSVGTPYEQYF. Drawing the rest from reference TRBV7-9 and TRBJ2-7, the complete variable domain is DTGVSQNPRHKITKRGQNVTFRCDPISEHNRLYWYRQTLGQGPEFLTYFQNEAQLEKSRLLSDRFSAERPKGSFSTLEIQRTEQGDSAMYLCASSVGTPYEQYFGPGTRLTVT.

This rearrangement joins TRBV9 to TRBJ2-5, with TRBD2 matching 9 bases. The V gene's germline CDR1 is SGDLS and CDR2 YYNGEE. This CDR3 is built from 15 residues. With V trimmed by 0 bases and J by 3 bases, 3 bases remained unmatched. The CDR3 spells CASSVAGGREETQYF. Written as DNA, the CDR3 is TGTGCCAGCAGCGTAGCCGGCGGGAGGGAAGAGACCCAGTACTTC. The whole variable domain, remainder taken from reference TRBV9 and TRBJ2-5, is DSGVTQTPKHLITATGQRVTLRCSPRSGDLSVYWYQQSLDQGLQFLIQYYNGEERAKGNILERFSAQQFPDLHSELNLSSLELGDSALYFCASSVAGGREETQYFGPGTRLLVL.

CDR3 nucleotides: TGTGCCAGCAGCTTAGCGCCCCCCGGCGGCCACGAGCAGTACTTC. Translating it yields CASSLAPPGGHEQYF. The rearrangement uses TRBV7-2 and TRBJ2-5; the D is unclear. Gene TRBJ2-7 matches the end of the DNA better, so the J call may be wrong. This CDR3 is built from 15 residues. Germline V gene data show CDR1 as SGHTA and CDR2 as FQGNSA.

The chain is built from TRBV5-1 and TRBJ1-4, with D tentatively TRBD1 (5 bases). Per germline, CDR1 SGHRS and CDR2 YFSETQ. Trimming stripped 2 bases from V and 3 bases from J, with 11 bases between. The CDR3 extends over 15 amino acids. CDR3 sequence (DNA): TGCGCCAGCAGCTTTATCCGGGGACCTAATGAAAAACTGTTTTTT. Protein: CASSFIRGPNEKLFF. Complete variable domain (other parts from reference TRBV5-1 and TRBJ1-4): KAGVTQTPRYLIKTRGQQVTLSCSPISGHRSVSWYQQTPGQGLQFLFEYFSETQRNKGNFPGRFSGRQFSNSRSEMNVSTLELGDSALYLCASSFIRGPNEKLFFGSGTQLSVL.

The V call is TRBV5-6, the J call TRBJ2-7, with TRBD1 identical over 10 bases. CDR1 is SGHDT and CDR2 is YYEEEE in the germline V gene. Trimming removed 6 bases from V and 2 bases from J; junction bases left unmatched: 8. This CDR3 has 15 residues. The CDR3: CASTWGTGVAYEQYF. CDR3 DNA: TGTGCCAGCACCTGGGGGACAGGGGTTGCCTACGAGCAGTACTTC.

This clone turned up a few times. DNA of the CDR3: TGTGCCATCAAAGGGGCCTTTAGCACAGATACGCAGTATTTT. This gives the protein CAIKGAFSTDTQYF. The chain combines TRBV10-3 with TRBJ2-3; D possibly corresponds to TRBD1 (5 bases). The CDR3 has 14 residues. CDR1 and CDR2 from the germline V gene are ENHRY and SYGVKD. Trimming shortened V by 7 bases and J by 0 bases, and 11 bases separated the two germline ends.